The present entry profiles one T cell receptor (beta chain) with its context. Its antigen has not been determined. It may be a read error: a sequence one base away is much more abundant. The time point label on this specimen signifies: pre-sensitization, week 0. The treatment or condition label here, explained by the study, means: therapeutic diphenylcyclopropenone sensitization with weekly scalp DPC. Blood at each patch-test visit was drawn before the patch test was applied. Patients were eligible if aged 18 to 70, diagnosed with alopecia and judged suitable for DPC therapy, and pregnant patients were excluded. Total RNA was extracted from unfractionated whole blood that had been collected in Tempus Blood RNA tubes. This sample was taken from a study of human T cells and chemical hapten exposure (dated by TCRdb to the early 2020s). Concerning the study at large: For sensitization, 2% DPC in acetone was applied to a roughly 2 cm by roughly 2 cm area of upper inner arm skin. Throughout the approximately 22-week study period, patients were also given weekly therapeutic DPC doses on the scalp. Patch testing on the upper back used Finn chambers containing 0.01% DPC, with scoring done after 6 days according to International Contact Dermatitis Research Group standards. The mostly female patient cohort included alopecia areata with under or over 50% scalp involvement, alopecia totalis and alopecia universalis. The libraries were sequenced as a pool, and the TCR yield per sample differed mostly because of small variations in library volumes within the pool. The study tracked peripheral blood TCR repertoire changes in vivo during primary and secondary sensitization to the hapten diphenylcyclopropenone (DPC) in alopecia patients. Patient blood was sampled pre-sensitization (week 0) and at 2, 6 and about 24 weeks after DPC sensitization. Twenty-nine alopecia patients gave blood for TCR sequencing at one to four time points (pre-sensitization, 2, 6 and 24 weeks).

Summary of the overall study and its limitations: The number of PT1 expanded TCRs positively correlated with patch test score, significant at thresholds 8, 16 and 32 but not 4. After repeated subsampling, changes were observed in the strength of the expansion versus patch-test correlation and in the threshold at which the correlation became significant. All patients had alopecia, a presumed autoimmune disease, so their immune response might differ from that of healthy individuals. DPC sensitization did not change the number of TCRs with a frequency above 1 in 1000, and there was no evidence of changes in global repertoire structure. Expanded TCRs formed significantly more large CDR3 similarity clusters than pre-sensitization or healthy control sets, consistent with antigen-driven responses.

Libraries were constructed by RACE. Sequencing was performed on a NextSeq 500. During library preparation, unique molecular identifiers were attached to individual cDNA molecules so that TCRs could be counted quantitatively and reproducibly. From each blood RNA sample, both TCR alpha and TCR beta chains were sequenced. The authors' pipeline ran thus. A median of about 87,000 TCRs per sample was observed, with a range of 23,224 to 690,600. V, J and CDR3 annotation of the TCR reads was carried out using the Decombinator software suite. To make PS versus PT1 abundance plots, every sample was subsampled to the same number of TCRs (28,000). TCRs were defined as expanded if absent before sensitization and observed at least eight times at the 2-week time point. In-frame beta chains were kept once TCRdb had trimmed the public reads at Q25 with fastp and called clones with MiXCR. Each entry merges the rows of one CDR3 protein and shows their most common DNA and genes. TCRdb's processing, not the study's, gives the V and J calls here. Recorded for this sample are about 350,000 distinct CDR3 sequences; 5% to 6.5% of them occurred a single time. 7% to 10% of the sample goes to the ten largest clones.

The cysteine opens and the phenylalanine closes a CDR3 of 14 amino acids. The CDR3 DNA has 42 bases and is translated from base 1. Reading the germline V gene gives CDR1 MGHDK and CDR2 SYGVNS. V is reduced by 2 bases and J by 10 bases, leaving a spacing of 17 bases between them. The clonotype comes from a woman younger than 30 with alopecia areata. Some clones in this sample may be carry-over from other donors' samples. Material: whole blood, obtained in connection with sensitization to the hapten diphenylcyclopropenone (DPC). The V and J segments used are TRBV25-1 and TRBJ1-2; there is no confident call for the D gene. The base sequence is TGTGCCAGCAGTGAACTCCCCAACTTAAAGGACTACACCTTC. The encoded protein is CASSELPNLKDYTF.